This TCR beta chain was observed in a study of post-analysis software for immune sequencing data. V trimming: 2 bases; J trimming: 5 bases; junction bases outside the gene matches: 17. CDR1 is SGHAT, CDR2 FQDESV, per germline (reference sequence). The CDR3 is 21 residues long. Presence of unique molecular identifiers characterized the TCR beta cDNA libraries. In TCRdb, the PCR reads were re-called with MiXCR into one record per CDR3 protein. The profile shows 750,000 to 950,000 distinct CDR3 sequences, roughly 50% of them singletons. Study-wide findings and caveats: Controls had lower frequencies than patients of a handful of TRBV segments, which included TRBV5-6, TRBV5-1 and TRBV20-1.

In the case of this clonotype: The antigen remains unidentified.

This TCR was sampled from a girl aged 10 to 17 with multiple sclerosis. The source material was blood. The rearrangement links TRBV11-1 to TRBJ2-6; 11 bases are a match to TRBD1. CDR3 sequence: CASSLRVGGTGGSSRANVLTF. In DNA form, the CDR3 reads TGTGCCAGCAGCTTACGAGTCGGCGGGACAGGGGGTTCAAGCAGGGCCAACGTCCTGACTTTC.